Included here is one TCR beta chain sequence, with context. What it recognizes is unknown. This CDR3 has 14 residues. The V gene's germline CDR1 is SGHTA and CDR2 FQGNSA. Trimming pared 1 base from V and 7 bases from J, leaving 11 bases between. The data originate from a study of shared clonotypes between healthy human individuals. Turning to the study itself: For every donor, three CD4 naive, three CD4 memory, two CD8 naive and one CD8 memory plates were used. Study conclusions and caveats: The authors expected sequencing depth to affect clonotype sharing among donors. Naive subsets typically showed greater estimated richness than memory subsets. Some clonotypes were shared by all four sorted-subset donors, while others were not shared. The non-shared ones had lower generation probabilities than the shared ones.

Only in-frame clones appear in the TCRdb table, and some are missing; sequencing was by immunoSEQ multiplex PCR. The sample consists of around 510,000 clones, roughly 95% of them appearing once. The sample taken for sequencing was naive CD4+ T cells sorted from blood. Indicated subset: CD45RA+ positively selected. This chain uses TRBV7-2 with TRBJ2-1; D is perhaps TRBD2 (6 bases). The source is a woman aged 25-40 years in good health. CDR3 sequence reads: CASSLEAGRNEQFF. CDR3 in DNA: TGTGCCAGCAGCTTAGAGGCGGGAAGGAATGAGCAGTTCTTC.